This note documents a single T cell receptor beta chain sequence. Per germline, CDR1 KGHSH and CDR2 LQKENI. CDR3 length equals 13 residues. Trimming took 6 bases from V and 7 from J; bases not matched to a gene: 7. The data were obtained in a study of blood T cell repertoires in COVID-19. Background on the study: Specimens from acute and convalescent COVID-19 originated in the United States, Italy and Spain. PBMCs, B-cell-depleted T cells, or T cells were the source of the cDNA or gDNA that made up the material.

In the original analysis: Amplified reference gene primers provided the basis for estimating nucleated cell counts. Here immunoSEQ multiplex PCR was the method, and the copy in TCRdb shows in-frame clones only, minus some. The V and J calls and clone size were taken over from that table, and D and trimming were inferred from the DNA. The table lists roughly 30,000 clones, 75% to 90% of them singletons. V usage is TRBV18 and J usage is TRBJ2-7; 9 positions agree with TRBD1. Sequences were obtained from peripheral blood. The clonotype was recovered from a human donor with acute or convalescent COVID-19. The donor label of this sample is uncertain. CDR3 residues: CASSPTGGSEQYV. In DNA form, the CDR3 reads TGTGCCAGCTCTCCGACAGGGGGTTCGGAGCAGTACGTC.